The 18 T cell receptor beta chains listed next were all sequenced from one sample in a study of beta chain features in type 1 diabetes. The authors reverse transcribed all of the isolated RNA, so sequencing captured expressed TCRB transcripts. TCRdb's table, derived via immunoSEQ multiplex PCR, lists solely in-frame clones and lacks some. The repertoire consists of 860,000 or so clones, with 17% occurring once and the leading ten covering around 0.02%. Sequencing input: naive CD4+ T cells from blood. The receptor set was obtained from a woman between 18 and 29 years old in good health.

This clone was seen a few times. The CDR3 sequence: CASSIGGRGVYEQYF. The CDR3 DNA is TGTGCCAGTAGTATAGGCGGCAGGGGCGTCTACGAGCAGTACTTC. The chain joins TRBV19 to TRBJ2-7; a weak D match, TRBD1 (6 bases). The V gene's germline CDR1 is LNHDA and CDR2 SQIVND (reference sequence). V was clipped by 1 base and J by 3 bases, with 13 bases between them. The CDR3 extends over 15 amino acids.

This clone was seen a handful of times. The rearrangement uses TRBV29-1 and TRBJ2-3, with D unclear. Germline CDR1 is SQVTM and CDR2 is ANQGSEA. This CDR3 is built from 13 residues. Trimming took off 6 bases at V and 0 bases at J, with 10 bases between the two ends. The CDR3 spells CSVVSPSTDTQYF. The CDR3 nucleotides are TGCAGCGTGGTTAGTCCTAGCACAGATACGCAGTATTTT.

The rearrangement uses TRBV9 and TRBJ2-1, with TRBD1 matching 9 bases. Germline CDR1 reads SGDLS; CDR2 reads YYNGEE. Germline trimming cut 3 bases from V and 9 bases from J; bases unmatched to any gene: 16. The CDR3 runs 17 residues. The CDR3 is CASSAIWGQGIGTEQFF. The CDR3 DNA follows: TGTGCCAGCAGCGCCATTTGGGGACAGGGAATAGGTACTGAGCAGTTCTTC. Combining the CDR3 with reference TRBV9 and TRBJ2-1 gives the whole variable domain DSGVTQTPKHLITATGQRVTLRCSPRSGDLSVYWYQQSLDQGLQFLIQYYNGEERAKGNILERFSAQQFPDLHSELNLSSLELGDSALYFCASSAIWGQGIGTEQFFGPGTRLTVL.

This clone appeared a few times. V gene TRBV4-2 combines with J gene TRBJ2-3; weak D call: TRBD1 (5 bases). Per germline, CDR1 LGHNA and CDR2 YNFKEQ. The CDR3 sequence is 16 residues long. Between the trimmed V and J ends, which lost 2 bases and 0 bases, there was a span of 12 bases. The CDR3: CASSQRTHASTDTQYF. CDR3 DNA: TGTGCCAGCAGCCAAAGGACACATGCTAGCACAGATACGCAGTATTTT.

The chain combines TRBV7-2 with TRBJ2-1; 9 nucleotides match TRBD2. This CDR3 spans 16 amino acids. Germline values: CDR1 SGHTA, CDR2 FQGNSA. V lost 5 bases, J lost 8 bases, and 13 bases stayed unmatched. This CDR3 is CASSEKVAGVVDEQFF. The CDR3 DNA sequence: TGTGCCAGCAGCGAAAAGGTAGCGGGAGTGGTGGATGAGCAGTTCTTC.

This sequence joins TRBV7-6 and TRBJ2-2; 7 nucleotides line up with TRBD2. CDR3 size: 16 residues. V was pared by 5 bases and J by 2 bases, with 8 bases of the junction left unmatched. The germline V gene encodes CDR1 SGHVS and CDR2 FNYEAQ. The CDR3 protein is CASSLKTSLNTGELFF. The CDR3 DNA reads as TGTGCCAGCAGCCTGAAGACTAGCCTCAACACCGGGGAGCTGTTTTTT.

DNA for the CDR3: TGTGCCAGCAGCGCACCGGGGACAGGGGGCTTCGGCTACACCTTC. This codes for CASSAPGTGGFGYTF. V gene TRBV9 combines with J gene TRBJ1-2; 12 bases line up with TRBD1. The CDR3 is 15 amino acids. J was trimmed by 8 bases and V by 3 bases; bases with no gene match: 8. Germline V gives CDR1 SGDLS, CDR2 YYNGEE.

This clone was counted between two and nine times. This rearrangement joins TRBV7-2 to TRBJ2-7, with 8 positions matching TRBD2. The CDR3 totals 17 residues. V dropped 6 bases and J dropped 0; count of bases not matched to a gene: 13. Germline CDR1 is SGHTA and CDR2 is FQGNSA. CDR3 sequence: CASRAPSWSGSSYEQYF. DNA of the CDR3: TGTGCCAGCAGAGCCCCGTCGTGGAGCGGGAGCTCCTACGAGCAGTACTTC.

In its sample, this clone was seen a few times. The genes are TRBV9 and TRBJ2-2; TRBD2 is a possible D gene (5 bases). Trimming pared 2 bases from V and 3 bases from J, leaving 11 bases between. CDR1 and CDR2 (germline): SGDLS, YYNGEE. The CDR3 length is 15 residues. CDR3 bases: TGTGCCAGCAGCGTGAGGGAGATAGACACCGGGGAGCTGTTTTTT. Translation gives CASSVREIDTGELFF.

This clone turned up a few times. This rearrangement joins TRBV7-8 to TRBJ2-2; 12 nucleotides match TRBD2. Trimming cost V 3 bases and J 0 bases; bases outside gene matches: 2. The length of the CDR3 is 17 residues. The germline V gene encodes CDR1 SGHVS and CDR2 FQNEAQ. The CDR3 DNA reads TGTGCCAGCAGCTTCCCTAGCGGGAGGGCGAACACCGGGGAGCTGTTTTTT. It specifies CASSFPSGRANTGELFF.

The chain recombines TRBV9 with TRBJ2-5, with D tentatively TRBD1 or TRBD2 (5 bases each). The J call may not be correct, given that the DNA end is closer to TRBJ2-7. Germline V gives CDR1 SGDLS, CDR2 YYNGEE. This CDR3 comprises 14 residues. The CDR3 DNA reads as TGTGCCAGCAGCAAAGCCGGGACCTCCTACGAGCAGTACTTC. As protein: CASSKAGTSYEQYF.

The CDR3 sequence: CASSPGVRGDRETQYF. In DNA form, the CDR3 reads TGTGCCAGCAGCCCGGGGGTTAGGGGGGATCGGGAGACCCAGTACTTC. This sequence joins TRBV7-2 and TRBJ2-5; either TRBD1 or TRBD2 may fit D (6 bases each). The CDR3 sequence is 16 residues long. Germline assignment: CDR1 SGHTA and CDR2 FQGNSA. V was shortened by 5 bases and J by 5 bases, with 21 bases between the two germline ends.

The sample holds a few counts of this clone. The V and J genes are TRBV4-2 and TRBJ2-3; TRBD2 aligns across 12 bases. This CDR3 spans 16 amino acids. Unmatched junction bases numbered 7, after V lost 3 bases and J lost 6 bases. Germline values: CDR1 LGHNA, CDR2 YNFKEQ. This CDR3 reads CASSHQLAGGPDTQYF. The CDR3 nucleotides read TGTGCCAGCAGCCACCAGCTAGCGGGAGGGCCGGATACGCAGTATTTT.

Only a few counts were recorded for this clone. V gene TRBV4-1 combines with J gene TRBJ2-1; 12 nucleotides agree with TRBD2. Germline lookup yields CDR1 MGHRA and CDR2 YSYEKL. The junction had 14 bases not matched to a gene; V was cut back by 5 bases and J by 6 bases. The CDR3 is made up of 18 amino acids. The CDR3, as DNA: TGCGCCAGCAGCGAAAGGGGACTAGCGGGCCCCGGGGGCAATGAGCAGTTCTTC. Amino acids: CASSERGLAGPGGNEQFF.

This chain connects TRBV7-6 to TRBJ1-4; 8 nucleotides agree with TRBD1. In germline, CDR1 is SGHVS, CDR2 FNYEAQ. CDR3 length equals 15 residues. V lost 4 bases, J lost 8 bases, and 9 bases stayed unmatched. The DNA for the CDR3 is TGTGCCAGCAGCTATGGGGCCAGGGGGCGGGAAAAACTGTTTTTT. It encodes CASSYGARGREKLFF.

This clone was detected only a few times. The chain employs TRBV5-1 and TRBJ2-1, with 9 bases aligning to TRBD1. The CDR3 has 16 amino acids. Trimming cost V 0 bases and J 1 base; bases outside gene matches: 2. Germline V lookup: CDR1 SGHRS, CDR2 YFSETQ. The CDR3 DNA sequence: TGCGCCAGCAGCTTGGCCGGGACAGGGTCCTACAATGAGCAGTTCTTC. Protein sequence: CASSLAGTGSYNEQFF. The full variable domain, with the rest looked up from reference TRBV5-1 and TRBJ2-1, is KAGVTQTPRYLIKTRGQQVTLSCSPISGHRSVSWYQQTPGQGLQFLFEYFSETQRNKGNFPGRFSGRQFSNSRSEMNVSTLELGDSALYLCASSLAGTGSYNEQFFGPGTRLTVL.

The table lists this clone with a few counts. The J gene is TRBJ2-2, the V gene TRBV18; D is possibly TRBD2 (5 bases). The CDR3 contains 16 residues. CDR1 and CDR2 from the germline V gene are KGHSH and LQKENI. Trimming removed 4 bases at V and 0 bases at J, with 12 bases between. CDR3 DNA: TGTGCCAGCTCACGACGGACTGACACGAACACCGGGGAGCTGTTTTTT. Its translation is CASSRRTDTNTGELFF.

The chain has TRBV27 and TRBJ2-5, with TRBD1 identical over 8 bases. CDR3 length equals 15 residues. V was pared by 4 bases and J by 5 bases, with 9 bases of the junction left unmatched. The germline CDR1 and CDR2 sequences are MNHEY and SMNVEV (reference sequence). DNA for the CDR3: TGTGCCAGCAGTTCGAACACAGGGGGTAGGGAGACCCAGTACTTC. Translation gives CASSSNTGGRETQYF.